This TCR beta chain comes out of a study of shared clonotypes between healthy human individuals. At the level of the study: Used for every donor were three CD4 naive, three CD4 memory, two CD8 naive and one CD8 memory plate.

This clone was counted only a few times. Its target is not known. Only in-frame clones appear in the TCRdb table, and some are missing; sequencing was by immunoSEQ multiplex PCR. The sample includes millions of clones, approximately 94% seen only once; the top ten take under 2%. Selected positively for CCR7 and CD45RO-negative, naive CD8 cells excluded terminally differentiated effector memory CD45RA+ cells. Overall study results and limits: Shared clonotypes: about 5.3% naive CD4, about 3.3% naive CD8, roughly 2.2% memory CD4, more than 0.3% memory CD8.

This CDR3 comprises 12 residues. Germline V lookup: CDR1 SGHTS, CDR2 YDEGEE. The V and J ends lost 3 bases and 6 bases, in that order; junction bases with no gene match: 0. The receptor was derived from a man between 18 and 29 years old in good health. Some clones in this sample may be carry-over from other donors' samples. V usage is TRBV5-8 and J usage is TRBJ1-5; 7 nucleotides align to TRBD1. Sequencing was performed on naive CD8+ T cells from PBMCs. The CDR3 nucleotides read TGTGCCAGCAGCTACAGGGGTCAGCCCCAGCATTTT. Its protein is CASSYRGQPQHF. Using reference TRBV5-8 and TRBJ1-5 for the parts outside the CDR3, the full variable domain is EAGVTQSPTHLIKTRGQQATLRCSPISGHTSVYWYQQALGLGLQFLLWYDEGEERNRGNFPPRFSGRQFPNYSSELNVNALELEDSALYLCASSYRGQPQHFGDGTRLSIL.